This TCR beta chain was sequenced in a study of blood T cell repertoires in COVID-19. Across the whole study: Sites in the United States, Italy and Spain provided acute and convalescent COVID-19 samples. The analysed material was cDNA or gDNA that came from T cells, B-cell-depleted T cells, or PBMCs.

CDR1 is GTSNPN and CDR2 is SVGIG in the germline V gene (reference sequence). Trimming took 3 bases from V and 8 from J; bases not matched to a gene: 15. This CDR3 contains 15 residues. Assay used: immunoSEQ multiplex PCR; TCRdb lists only in-frame clones, some missing. The data hold about 48,000 clones, with 65% to 90% observed a single time. Sequencing was done on a sample of peripheral blood. This TCR was sampled from a man in his forties with acute or convalescent COVID-19. This rearrangement joins TRBV30 to TRBJ1-2; 7 positions agree with TRBD1. In DNA form, the CDR3 reads TGTGCCTGGAGCGCATTAAAGGAGGGGGCACGGGGCTACACCTTC. The encoded protein is CAWSALKEGARGYTF. Based on the CDR3 plus reference TRBV30 and TRBJ1-2, the full variable domain is SQTIHQWPATLVQPVGSPLSLECTVEGTSNPNLYWYRQAAGRGLQLLFYSVGIGQISSEVPQNLSASRPQDRQFILSSKKLLLSDSGFYLCAWSALKEGARGYTFGSGTRLTVV.